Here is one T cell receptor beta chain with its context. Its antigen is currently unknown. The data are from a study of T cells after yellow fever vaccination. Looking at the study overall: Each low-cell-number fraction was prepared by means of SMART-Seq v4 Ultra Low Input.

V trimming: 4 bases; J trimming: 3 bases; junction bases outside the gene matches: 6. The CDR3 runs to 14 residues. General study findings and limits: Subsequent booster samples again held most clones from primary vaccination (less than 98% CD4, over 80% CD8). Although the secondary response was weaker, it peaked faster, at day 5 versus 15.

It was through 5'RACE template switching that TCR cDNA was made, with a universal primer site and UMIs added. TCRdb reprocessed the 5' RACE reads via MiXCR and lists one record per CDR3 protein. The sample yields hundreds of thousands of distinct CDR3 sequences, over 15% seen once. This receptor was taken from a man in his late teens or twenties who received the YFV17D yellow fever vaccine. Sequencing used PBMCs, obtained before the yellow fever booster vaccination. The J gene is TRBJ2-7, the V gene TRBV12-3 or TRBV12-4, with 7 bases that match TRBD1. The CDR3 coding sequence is TGTGCCAGCAGTTCCGGACAGGTTAACTACGAGCAGTACTTC. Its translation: CASSSGQVNYEQYF.